This is a list of T cell receptor beta chains from one sample in a study of T cell responses to AZD1222 COVID-19 vaccine. TCRdb's copy holds only in-frame clones and misses some; the assay was immunoSEQ multiplex PCR. The sample includes 99,000 or so clones, 80% to 90% of them seen just once. The specimen comprised peripheral blood, sampled on day 0 of AZD1222 vaccination. Receptor source: an adult in good health. Each CDR3 is given with its conserved first and last residue. D genes are given only for firm matches. Clone size is stated in some rows and not others, as once, few, many or a class when expanded.

d_gene,abundance,v_gene,j_gene,CDR3aa,CDR3nt
.,.,TRBV21-1,TRBJ2-7,CASRVTGTGPLRGYF,TGTGCCAGCAGAGTTACCGGGACAGGGCCCCTCCGAGGATACTTC
TRBD1,.,TRBV4-3,TRBJ2-3,CASSRKRGGGALTDTQYF,TGCGCCAGCAGCCGCAAGAGAGGGGGCGGAGCCCTCACAGATACGCAGTATTTT
.,.,TRBV27,TRBJ1-2,CASSLGGAYGYTF,TGTGCCAGCAGTCTAGGGGGGGCCTATGGCTACACCTTC
TRBD1,.,TRBV28,TRBJ1-5,CASSAGQGGQPQHF,TGTGCCAGCAGTGCGGGACAGGGTGGGCAGCCCCAGCATTTT
.,.,TRBV24-1,TRBJ1-2,CATSDHSRGYTF,TGTGCCACCAGTGATCATTCACGGGGCTACACCTTC
TRBD1,.,TRBV7-9,TRBJ1-4,CASSTTGTGDEKLFF,TGTGCCAGCAGCACAACCGGGACAGGGGATGAAAAACTGTTTTTT
TRBD2,once,TRBV4-3,TRBJ2-5,CASSQEPVAGGRETQYF,TGCGCCAGCAGCCAAGAGCCGGTAGCGGGGGGGCGAGAGACCCAGTACTTC
.,.,TRBV6-2/TRBV6-3,TRBJ2-5,CACSTRVGGETQYF,TGTGCCTGCAGCACTAGAGTGGGGGGAGAGACCCAGTACTTC
TRBD1,.,TRBV19,TRBJ2-6,CASSIERIGQGLKAGANVLTF,TGTGCCAGTAGTATAGAGAGAATCGGACAGGGGTTAAAGGCTGGGGCCAACGTCCTGACTTTC
TRBD1,.,TRBV28,TRBJ1-5,CASSWTGMSNQPQHF,TGTGCCAGCAGTTGGACAGGGATGAGCAATCAGCCCCAGCATTTT
.,.,TRBV6-2/TRBV6-3,TRBJ2-4,CASSYRTGVHKNIQYF,TGTGCCAGCAGTTACCGTACGGGGGTCCACAAAAACATTCAGTACTTC
TRBD1,.,TRBV6-2/TRBV6-3,TRBJ1-1,CASSRGQGRNTEAFF,TGTGCCAGCAGCCGGGGACAGGGGAGGAACACTGAAGCTTTCTTT
.,once,TRBV24-1,TRBJ2-7,CATVGPREEQYF,TGTGCCACCGTAGGGCCCAGGGAGGAGCAGTACTTC
.,.,TRBV2,TRBJ1-2,CASSDPSLDGYTF,TGTGCCAGCAGTGACCCCTCCCTTGATGGCTACACCTTC
.,.,TRBV29-1,TRBJ2-3,CSVCKLSRWDPGADTQYF,TGCAGCGTTTGTAAGCTCTCTCGATGGGACCCTGGGGCAGATACGCAGTATTTT
.,.,TRBV5-6,TRBJ1-2,CASSLEGRRYYGYTF,TGTGCCAGCAGCTTGGAGGGTAGAAGGTACTATGGCTACACCTTC
.,.,TRBV5-8,TRBJ1-2,CASSRAGTGGRWGYGYTF,TGTGCCAGCAGCCGAGCCGGGACGGGTGGCCGGTGGGGCTATGGCTACACCTTC
.,.,TRBV19,TRBJ2-3,CASSPRPALTRPDTQYF,TGTGCCAGTAGTCCCCGCCCCGCATTAACGAGGCCAGATACGCAGTATTTT
TRBD1,.,TRBV2,TRBJ1-6,CATPGQEDSPLHF,TGTGCCACCCCGGGACAGGAGGATTCACCCCTCCACTTT
.,once,TRBV14,TRBJ1-2,CASSPNLYGYTF,TGTGCCAGCAGCCCAAACCTTTATGGCTACACCTTC
.,.,TRBV20-1,TRBJ1-2,CSLTGIEAYTF,TGCAGTCTCACAGGGATAGAAGCCTACACCTTC
.,.,TRBV24-1,TRBJ1-2,CATSGTADYGYTF,TGTGCCACCAGTGGGACGGCAGACTATGGCTACACCTTC
.,.,TRBV7-2,TRBJ1-5,CASSLSRGNQPQHF,TGTGCCAGCAGCTTAAGCCGGGGGAATCAGCCCCAGCATTTT
.,.,TRBV5-1,TRBJ1-1,CASSLEGNTEAFF,TGCGCCAGCAGCTTGGAGGGGAACACTGAAGCTTTCTTT
.,.,TRBV6-2/TRBV6-3,TRBJ1-2,CASRYRRANYGYTF,TGTGCCAGCAGGTACAGGAGAGCTAACTATGGCTACACCTTC
.,once,TRBV28,TRBJ2-5,CASRNPGGGKTQYF,TGTGCCAGCAGGAATCCCGGGGGTGGGAAGACCCAGTACTTC
.,.,TRBV19,TRBJ2-1,CASSIGPRTDNEQFF,TGTGCCAGTAGTATCGGCCCAAGGACGGATAATGAGCAGTTCTTC
TRBD1,.,TRBV11-3,TRBJ2-7,CASSERTGGVYEQYF,TGTGCCAGCAGCGAGAGGACAGGGGGCGTTTACGAGCAGTACTTC
TRBD1,.,TRBV7-9,TRBJ1-2,CASIAGTGYSGYTF,TGTGCCAGCATCGCCGGGACAGGATATTCTGGCTACACCTTC
.,.,TRBV6-5,TRBJ2-3,CASIPGDASTDTQYF,TGTGCCAGCATACCCGGGGACGCCAGCACAGATACGCAGTATTTT
TRBD1,.,TRBV28,TRBJ2-1,CASSLLGTGKRNEQFF,TGTGCCAGCAGTTTACTCGGGACAGGGAAGCGGAATGAGCAGTTCTTC
TRBD1,.,TRBV6-5,TRBJ1-4,CASRPDREINEKLFF,TGTGCCAGCAGACCTGACAGGGAGATTAATGAAAAACTGTTTTTT
.,.,TRBV5-1,TRBJ1-2,CASSVTGTANYGYTF,TGCGCCAGCAGCGTGACTGGGACGGCTAACTATGGCTACACCTTC
TRBD1,.,TRBV7-2,TRBJ2-2,CASSPPTGAGELFF,TGTGCCAGCAGCCCCCCGACAGGGGCCGGGGAGCTGTTTTTT
TRBD1,.,TRBV18,TRBJ2-7,CASSLGQGEAYEQYF,TGTGCCAGCTCCCTGGGACAGGGGGAGGCCTACGAGCAGTACTTC
.,once,TRBV15,TRBJ2-7,CATSRDRGTAYEQYF,TGTGCCACCAGCAGAGATCGGGGGACAGCCTACGAGCAGTACTTC
.,.,TRBV30,TRBJ2-5,CAWATGLVLARQTQYF,TGTGCCTGGGCAACCGGGTTGGTGCTAGCGAGACAGACCCAGTACTTC
.,.,TRBV6-6,TRBJ1-2,CASSAPAEYGYTF,TGTGCCAGCAGCGCCCCAGCTGAATATGGCTACACCTTC
TRBD1,.,TRBV28,TRBJ2-7,CASSLADRGYEQYF,TGTGCCAGCAGTTTGGCAGACAGGGGCTACGAGCAGTACTTC
TRBD1,.,TRBV15,TRBJ1-1,CATSRTDRGNTEAFF,TGTGCCACCAGCAGAACAGACAGGGGAAACACTGAAGCTTTCTTT
.,.,TRBV4-1,TRBJ1-1,CASSQVYTGTTEAFF,TGCGCCAGCAGCCAAGTGTATACAGGGACCACTGAAGCTTTCTTT
.,.,TRBV5-5,TRBJ2-2,CASSLEFRDTGELFF,TGTGCCAGCAGCCTGGAATTTAGGGACACCGGGGAGCTGTTTTTT
.,.,TRBV10-2,TRBJ2-1,CASSRDFWSSYNEQFF,TGCGCCAGCAGTAGGGACTTTTGGAGCTCCTACAATGAGCAGTTCTTC
.,.,TRBV7-7,TRBJ2-7,CASSLANGAYEQYF,TGTGCCAGCAGCTTAGCGAACGGGGCCTACGAGCAGTACTTC
.,few,TRBV28,TRBJ2-7,CASSLTRGQYF,TGTGCCAGCAGTTTAACCCGCGGGCAGTACTTC
.,.,TRBV5-1,TRBJ2-5,CASSILDRQETQYF,TGCGCCAGCAGCATACTAGACAGACAAGAGACCCAGTACTTC
TRBD2,.,TRBV2,TRBJ2-2,CASSAGLAGDIHTGELFF,TGTGCCAGCAGTGCGGGACTAGCGGGAGACATCCACACCGGGGAGCTGTTTTTT
.,.,TRBV19,TRBJ1-2,CASSQVNYGYTF,TGTGCCAGTTCCCAGGTTAACTATGGCTACACCTTC